Below are 21 T cell receptor beta chains sequenced from a single sample in a study of blood T cell repertoires in COVID-19. Measured with immunoSEQ multiplex PCR; TCRdb has only the in-frame clones, and not every one. The profile shows over 120,000 clones, 87% of them singletons. Sequenced material: peripheral blood. The source is a man in his fifties who had recovered from COVID-19.

The CDR3, as DNA: TGCAGCGTTTGGGGACAGGGGGCGATGGAGACCCAGTACTTC. Translated, it gives CSVWGQGAMETQYF. The chain employs TRBV29-1 and TRBJ2-5; 12 bases fit TRBD1. With 5 bases clipped from V and 5 bases from J, the junction kept 6 bases outside the gene matches. Germline values: CDR1 SQVTM, CDR2 ANQGSEA. The length of the CDR3 is 14 residues.

The chain employs TRBV6-5 and TRBJ1-5; tentatively, D is TRBD1 (5 bases). V lost 7 bases, J lost 0 bases, and 13 bases lay in between. CDR3 length equals 15 residues. From germline, CDR1 is MNHEY and CDR2 SVGAGI. CDR3 coding DNA: TGTGCCAGCAATAGGGGCAGGTATAGCAATCAGCCCCAGCATTTT. Translating gives CASNRGRYSNQPQHF.

The V gene is TRBV2, the J gene TRBJ1-4; D gene uncertain. Germline assignment: CDR1 SNHLY and CDR2 FYNNEI. V lost 3 bases and J lost 3, with 11 bases in between. The CDR3 has 15 residues. CDR3 sequence: CASSDQGGANEKLFF. CDR3 bases: TGTGCCAGCAGTGATCAAGGCGGTGCTAATGAAAAACTGTTTTTT.

This chain uses TRBV11-2 with TRBJ1-1; D not resolved. Germline CDR1 is SGHAT and CDR2 is FQNNGV. The CDR3 extends over 13 amino acids. Between the trimmed V and J ends, which lost 5 bases and 1 base, there was a span of 8 bases. The CDR3 nucleotides are TGTGCCAGCAGCCCCTCCCCGAACACTGAAGCTTTCTTT. The encoded protein is CASSPSPNTEAFF. Based on the CDR3 plus reference TRBV11-2 and TRBJ1-1, the full variable domain is EAGVAQSPRYKIIEKRQSVAFWCNPISGHATLYWYQQILGQGPKLLIQFQNNGVVDDSQLPKDRFSAERLKGVDSTLKIQPAKLEDSAVYLCASSPSPNTEAFFGQGTRLTVV.

The genes are TRBV30 and TRBJ1-1; D perhaps matches TRBD1 (5 bases). Trimming stripped 1 base from V and 4 bases from J, with 13 bases between. This CDR3 has 14 amino acids. Looked up from germline, CDR1 is GTSNPN and CDR2 is SVGIG (reference sequence). The CDR3 coding sequence is TGTGCCTGGAGTGCAGGAGGGGCCGGCACTGAAGCTTTCTTT. Protein: CAWSAGGAGTEAFF.

The chain has TRBV4-3 and TRBJ1-6; D not certain. Trimming shortened V by 1 base and J by 0 bases, and 10 bases separated the two germline ends. The germline V gene encodes CDR1 LGHNA and CDR2 YSLEER. CDR3 length equals 17 residues. CDR3 sequence: CASSQVTGSSYNSPLHF. The CDR3 nucleotides read TGCGCCAGCAGCCAAGTCACCGGGAGCTCCTATAATTCACCCCTCCACTTT.

This chain uses TRBV10-3 with TRBJ1-4; maybe TRBD1 (5 bases). CDR3 size: 15 residues. V was cut by 6 bases and J by 5 bases, with 16 bases left in between. Germline assignment: CDR1 ENHRY and CDR2 SYGVKD. The CDR3 here is CAISPAGLLNEKLFF. CDR3 nucleotides: TGTGCCATCAGCCCCGCGGGACTGTTAAATGAAAAACTGTTTTTT.

This chain uses TRBV1 with TRBJ1-5; the D call of TRBD1 is as the table states it, not checked on the DNA. TRBV1 is a known pseudogene. The CDR3 sequence is 17 residues long. The DNA for the CDR3 is TGCACCAGCAGCCAAGATCGCTGGGACAGGGTCGGTCAGCCCCAGCATTTT. This gives the protein CTSSQDRWDRVGQPQHF.

This chain joins TRBV3-1 (or the pseudogene TRBV3-2) and TRBJ1-2; D may be TRBD1 (5 bases). This CDR3 comprises 14 residues. Trimming shortened V by 3 bases and J by 0 bases, and 8 bases separated the two germline ends. Germline V gene data show CDR1 as LGHDT and CDR2 as YNNKEL (reference sequence). The DNA of the CDR3 is TGTGCCAGCAGCCAGGAGACAGCTAACTATGGCTACACCTTC. This translates into CASSQETANYGYTF.

This clone was recorded once. Here the CDR3 reads CATSPLGQGASQNIQYF. The DNA of the CDR3 is TGTGCCACCTCTCCCCTTGGACAGGGGGCTAGCCAAAACATTCAGTACTTC. This chain connects TRBV10-3 to TRBJ2-4, with 11 bases matching TRBD1. V lost 10 bases, J lost 5 bases, and 16 bases stayed unmatched. CDR3 length equals 17 residues. Germline V CDR1 and CDR2: ENHRY, SYGVKD.

The chain joins TRBV7-9 to TRBJ1-2, with 10 bases matching TRBD1. The CDR3 has 13 amino acids. The J segment lost 7 bases and the V segment lost 4 bases, leaving 3 bases of the junction unmatched. Germline V gene data show CDR1 as SEHNR and CDR2 as FQNEAQ (reference sequence). Here the CDR3 reads CASSSGQGSGYTF. As DNA, the CDR3 is TGTGCCAGCAGCTCGGGACAGGGGAGTGGCTACACCTTC.

The chain recombines TRBV12-5 with TRBJ1-1, with 8 bases matching TRBD1. Germline values: CDR1 LGHNT, CDR2 FRNRAP. CDR3 length: 18 residues. Unmatched junction bases numbered 12, after V lost 1 base and J lost 2 bases. The CDR3 nucleotides are TGTGCTAGTGGTTTGGCACTGGTCCCGGGACAGGTCAACACTGAAGCTTTCTTT. It codes for CASGLALVPGQVNTEAFF.

The CDR3 sequence: CASSRLAGGADTQYF. DNA of the CDR3: TGTGCCAGTAGTCGCCTAGCGGGGGGCGCAGATACGCAGTATTTT. The J gene is TRBJ2-3, the V gene TRBV19; 11 bases line up with TRBD2. CDR1 and CDR2 from the germline V gene are LNHDA and SQIVND (reference sequence). Trimming took 5 bases from V and 4 from J; bases not matched to a gene: 5. There are 15 residues in the CDR3.

The chain has TRBV27 and TRBJ1-3, with a tentative D call TRBD1 (6 bases). V was shortened by 4 bases and J by 2 bases, with 15 bases between the two germline ends. The CDR3 runs to 16 residues. Looked up from germline, CDR1 is MNHEY and CDR2 is SMNVEV (reference sequence). The CDR3 region is CASSSTGYEPGNTIYF. Written as DNA, the CDR3 is TGTGCCAGCAGTTCTACAGGGTATGAGCCTGGAAACACCATATATTTT.

The chain couples TRBV7-8 to TRBJ2-5, with D maybe TRBD1 (5 bases). Trimming removed 1 base at V and 0 bases at J, with 9 bases between. The germline V gene encodes CDR1 SGHVS and CDR2 FQNEAQ. The CDR3 consists of 15 residues. CDR3: CASSLGGRDQETQYF. Written as DNA, the CDR3 is TGTGCCAGCAGCTTAGGAGGCAGGGACCAAGAGACCCAGTACTTC.

The V gene is TRBV12-3 or TRBV12-4, the J gene TRBJ1-3; D remains unclear. There are 12 residues in the CDR3. The V and J ends lost 3 bases and 8 bases respectively, with 8 bases between them. DNA for the CDR3: TGTGCCAGCAGTTTTAGTAGAGACACCATATATTTT. This sequence encodes CASSFSRDTIYF.

The chain couples TRBV19 to TRBJ1-5; D not certain. Germline assignment: CDR1 LNHDA and CDR2 SQIVND (reference sequence). V gave up 7 bases and J gave up 0 bases, with 13 bases separating them. This CDR3 region has 15 residues. The CDR3 loop reads CASTIRVASNQPQHF. CDR3 sequence (DNA): TGTGCCAGTACGATTCGGGTAGCTAGCAATCAGCCCCAGCATTTT.

This clone was seen once. This rearrangement joins TRBV4-2 to TRBJ2-5, with a possible D match to TRBD2 (6 bases). The CDR3 loop spans 16 amino acids. V lost 1 base and J lost 2, with 14 bases in between. The germline V gene encodes CDR1 LGHNA and CDR2 YNFKEQ. The CDR3 DNA sequence: TGTGCCAGCAGCCAAGTGGGCCCACGGGGGCAAGAGACCCAGTACTTC. It translates to CASSQVGPRGQETQYF.

The gene calls are TRBV30 and TRBJ1-1; D uncertain. Germline CDR1 GTSNPN, CDR2 SVGIG (reference sequence). V dropped 3 bases and J dropped 7 bases, with 9 bases sitting between them. The length of the CDR3 is 11 residues. As DNA, the CDR3 is TGTGCCTGGAGCGCAGGAGGTGAAGCTTTCTTT. Translated: CAWSAGGEAFF.

The genes are TRBV7-2 and TRBJ2-5; 9 nucleotides match TRBD2. The germline V gene encodes CDR1 SGHTA and CDR2 FQGNSA. V trimming: 6 bases; J trimming: 2 bases; junction bases outside the gene matches: 1. This CDR3 contains 13 residues. CDR3 nucleotides: TGTGCCAGCAGGCGGGGGGGACAAGAGACCCAGTACTTC. Its translation is CASRRGGQETQYF.

This chain joins TRBV7-2 and TRBJ1-3; D unclear. Germline V CDR1 and CDR2: SGHTA, FQGNSA. The CDR3 consists of 15 residues. The germline V and J ends were trimmed by 3 bases and 0 bases, with 9 bases remaining between them. CDR3 region: CASSFLMSSGNTIYF. The CDR3 DNA is TGTGCCAGCAGCTTTCTGATGAGCTCTGGAAACACCATATATTTT.